These 15 T cell receptor beta chains originate from one sample sequenced in a study of cytomegalovirus exposure and HLA in healthy donors. This PCR relied on a set of 60 Vbeta primers and 13 Jbeta primers. This table comes from immunoSEQ multiplex PCR, and its TCRdb copy is limited to in-frame clones, with some not included. The sample shows about 130,000 clones, roughly 75% of them seen only once. The specimen was PBMCs. All receptors come from a man younger than 45 in good health and CMV-seropositive.

The chain has TRBV5-5 and TRBJ2-7; the match to TRBD2 covers 11 bases. There are 15 residues in the CDR3. Germline V gene sequence: CDR1 SGHKS, CDR2 YYEKEE (reference sequence). After removal of 2 bases from V and 0 bases from J, the junction contained 1 base not matched to a gene. The CDR3 loop reads CASSLGTSGSYEQYF. CDR3 bases: TGTGCCAGCAGCTTAGGGACTAGCGGCTCCTACGAGCAGTACTTC.

J is TRBJ2-7 and V is TRBV28; 7 bases fit TRBD2. This CDR3 comprises 15 residues. CDR1 MDHEN and CDR2 SYDVKM come from the germline V gene. Trimming cost V 2 bases and J 6 bases; bases outside gene matches: 10. The CDR3 reads CASSLAGVKVGEQYF. CDR3 coding DNA: TGTGCCAGCAGTTTAGCGGGAGTAAAAGTGGGCGAGCAGTACTTC.

This chain joins TRBV5-4 and TRBJ1-3; 8 nucleotides agree with TRBD1. In germline, CDR1 is SGHNT, CDR2 YYREEE (reference sequence). Trimming at V came to 1 base and at J to 2 bases, leaving 8 bases not matched to a gene. This CDR3 is built from 17 residues. The DNA of the CDR3 is TGTGCCAGCAGCTTGCCGCAGGGACAGGCCACTGGAAACACCATATATTTT. Amino acid sequence: CASSLPQGQATGNTIYF.

This rearrangement joins TRBV2 to TRBJ2-7; the D is unclear. The V end was cut by 6 bases, the J end by 5 bases, with 14 bases between. The CDR3 contains 13 residues. The germline gives CDR1 SNHLY, CDR2 FYNNEI. CDR3 DNA sequence: TGTGCCAGCAGGAGACTCCTCCGAGACGAGCAGTACTTC. It encodes CASRRLLRDEQYF.

The rearrangement links TRBV5-1 to TRBJ2-5, with D unresolved. Between the trimmed V and J ends, which lost 1 base and 3 bases, there was a span of 13 bases. The germline CDR1 and CDR2 sequences are SGHRS and YFSETQ. This CDR3 has 15 amino acids. The CDR3 DNA is TGCGCCAGCAGCTTGATGGCAGGTAGAAAAGAGACCCAGTACTTC. It specifies CASSLMAGRKETQYF.

This chain uses TRBV7-9 with TRBJ2-6, with a possible D match to TRBD2 (6 bases). This CDR3 is 17 amino acids long. Germline CDR1 SEHNR, CDR2 FQNEAQ (reference sequence). V lost 5 bases and J lost 3, with 17 bases in between. Written as DNA, the CDR3 is TGTGCCAGCAGCCCCCGTCGGGGGTTCGGTGGGGCCAACGTCCTGACTTTC. This translates into CASSPRRGFGGANVLTF.

V usage is TRBV29-1 and J usage is TRBJ2-7; 7 bases agree with TRBD2. Per germline, CDR1 SQVTM and CDR2 ANQGSEA. The CDR3 covers 14 residues. V shed 2 bases, J shed 0 bases, and the junction held 4 bases outside the gene matches. CDR3 nucleotides: TGCAGCGTTGAAACCGGGACTACCTCCTACGAGCAGTACTTC. This gives the protein CSVETGTTSYEQYF.

The chain couples TRBV7-8 to TRBJ2-1; a weak D match, TRBD2 (6 bases). Per the germline V gene, CDR1 is SGHVS and CDR2 is FQNEAQ. This CDR3 region has 17 residues. Trimming shortened V by 5 bases and J by 4 bases, and 21 bases separated the two germline ends. The CDR3 nucleotides are TGTGCCAGCAGCGCTCAAGCCGGGGCTAGCGCGTACAATGAGCAGTTCTTC. This encodes CASSAQAGASAYNEQFF.

V gene TRBV28 combines with J gene TRBJ1-2, with 9 bases fitting TRBD1. Germline loops: CDR1 MDHEN, CDR2 SYDVKM. This CDR3 is built from 14 residues. J was trimmed by 8 bases and V by 4 bases; bases with no gene match: 8. The CDR3, as DNA: TGTGCCAGCAGTTCCCCGGGACAGGGAGAAGGCTACACCTTC. It yields the protein CASSSPGQGEGYTF.

The CDR3: CASSPPGQGISYGYTF. The CDR3 nucleotides are TGTGCCAGCTCACCCCCCGGACAGGGGATTTCCTATGGCTACACCTTC. This sequence joins TRBV18 and TRBJ1-2, with 9 bases matching TRBD1. The junction had 9 bases not matched to a gene; V was cut back by 3 bases and J by 4 bases. Looked up from germline, CDR1 is KGHSH and CDR2 is LQKENI. The CDR3 totals 16 residues.

This clone was detected once. This chain links TRBV5-6 with TRBJ1-2; weak D call: TRBD1 (6 bases). The V gene lost 5 bases and the J gene lost 6 bases, with 14 bases spanning the gap. Germline lookup yields CDR1 SGHDT and CDR2 YYEEEE. The CDR3 is 13 amino acids. The CDR3 DNA follows: TGTGCCAGCAGTTTTCAGGGGCAACATGGCTACACCTTC. Encoded protein: CASSFQGQHGYTF.

The chain has TRBV29-1 and TRBJ1-3, with D hard to call. CDR1 SQVTM and CDR2 ANQGSEA come from the germline V gene. V was cut by 4 bases and J by 4 bases, with 17 bases left in between. The CDR3 totals 15 residues. The DNA for the CDR3 is TGCAGCGTTGTCGGGTCGGGATTAATCGGAAACACCATATATTTT. Its translation: CSVVGSGLIGNTIYF.

The J gene is TRBJ1-1, the V gene TRBV19; D remains ambiguous. Germline CDR1 and CDR2: LNHDA and SQIVND (reference sequence). V was clipped by 8 bases and J by 3 bases, with 13 bases between them. This CDR3 spans 13 amino acids. CDR3 region: CASGDTRDTEAFF. The CDR3 DNA sequence: TGTGCCAGTGGTGACACTAGGGACACTGAAGCTTTCTTT.

This clone occurred once. This chain links TRBV5-1 with TRBJ1-2; 9 nucleotides match TRBD1. The CDR3 runs to 18 residues. J lost 0 bases, V lost 0 bases, and 9 bases had no gene match. Germline assignment: CDR1 SGHRS and CDR2 YFSETQ. Here the CDR3 DNA reads TGCGCCAGCAGCTTGGAGACAGGGGGTCTACATACTAACTATGGCTACACCTTC. Its translation: CASSLETGGLHTNYGYTF.

This chain connects TRBV11-2 to TRBJ2-1, with D perhaps TRBD2 (6 bases). V was clipped by 8 bases and J by 9 bases, with 17 bases between them. The germline V gene has CDR1 SGHAT and CDR2 FQNNGV. This CDR3 region has 13 residues. CDR3 bases: TGTGCCAGCTTGCGCGGGAATCCCCCTGAGCAGTTCTTC. The encoded protein is CASLRGNPPEQFF.